This TCR beta chain was identified during a study of shared clonotypes between healthy human individuals. From germline, CDR1 is MNHNY and CDR2 SVGAGI (reference sequence). Between the trimmed V and J ends, which lost 6 bases and 5 bases, there was a span of 20 bases. The CDR3 is 16 amino acids. Terminally differentiated effector memory CD45RA+ cells were excluded by CCR7 positive selection of CD45RO-negative cells. Only Caucasian adults living in Nashville, Tennessee made up the donor group. Each PCR replicate from the sorted subsets contained about 180 ng DNA, which is roughly 33,000 T cell genomes. Sequencing was performed with immunoSEQ multiplex PCR; in TCRdb, only in-frame clones are kept and a portion is missing. The table has 2 million to 2.5 million clones, about 95% seen once.

V gene TRBV6-6 combines with J gene TRBJ2-1; D is perhaps TRBD2 (5 bases). The TCR sequence derives from a man between 18 and 35 years old in good health. The sequencing input was naive CD8+ T cells sorted from blood. CDR3: CASSGVSHKSNNEQFF. CDR3 nucleotides: TGTGCCAGCAGCGGGGTTTCACATAAGTCCAACAATGAGCAGTTCTTC.